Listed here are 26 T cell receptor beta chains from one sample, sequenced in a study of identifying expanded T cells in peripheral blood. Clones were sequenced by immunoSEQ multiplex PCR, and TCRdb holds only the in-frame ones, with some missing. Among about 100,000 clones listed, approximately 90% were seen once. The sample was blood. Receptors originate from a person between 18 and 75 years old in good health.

DNA for the CDR3: TGTGCCAGCAGATACGGACAGGACAACTCCTACGAGCAGTACTTC. Translation gives CASRYGQDNSYEQYF. The chain uses TRBV14 and TRBJ2-7, with 7 bases fitting TRBD1. The CDR3 contains 15 residues. From germline, CDR1 is SGHDN and CDR2 FVKESK. Trimming at V came to 6 bases and at J to 0 bases, leaving 8 bases not matched to a gene. Full variable domain (missing parts from reference TRBV14 and TRBJ2-7): EAGVTQFPSHSVIEKGQTVTLRCDPISGHDNLYWYRRVMGKEIKFLLHFVKESKQDESGMPNNRFLAERTGGTYSTLKVQPAELEDSGVYFCASRYGQDNSYEQYFGPGTRLTVT.

The CDR3 sequence is CASSPRGVSTDTQYF. The CDR3 DNA sequence: TGTGCCAGCAGCCCGCGGGGGGTAAGCACAGATACGCAGTATTTT. This chain links TRBV11-2 with TRBJ2-3; the match to TRBD2 covers 8 bases. The CDR3 runs 15 residues. The germline V gene encodes CDR1 SGHAT and CDR2 FQNNGV. V lost 5 bases, J lost 0 bases, and 4 bases stayed unmatched.

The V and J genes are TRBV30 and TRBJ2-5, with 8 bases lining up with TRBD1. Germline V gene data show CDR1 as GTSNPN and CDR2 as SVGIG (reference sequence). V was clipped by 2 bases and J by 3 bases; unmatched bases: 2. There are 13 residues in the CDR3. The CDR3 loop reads CAWSPDREETQYF. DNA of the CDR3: TGTGCCTGGAGTCCGGACAGGGAAGAGACCCAGTACTTC.

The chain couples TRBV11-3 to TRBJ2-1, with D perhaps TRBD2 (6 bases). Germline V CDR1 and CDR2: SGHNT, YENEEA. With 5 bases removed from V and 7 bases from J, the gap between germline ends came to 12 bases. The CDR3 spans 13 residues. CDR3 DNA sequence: TGTGCCAGCAGCCTCTCAGGGAGGAATGAGCAGTTCTTC. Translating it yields CASSLSGRNEQFF.

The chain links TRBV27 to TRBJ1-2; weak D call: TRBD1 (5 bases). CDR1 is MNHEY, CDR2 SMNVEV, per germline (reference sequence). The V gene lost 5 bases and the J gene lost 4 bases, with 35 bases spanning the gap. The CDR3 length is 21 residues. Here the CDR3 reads CASSPLLGLAGPLEKGYGYTF. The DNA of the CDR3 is TGTGCCAGCAGTCCTCTCCTTGGTCTAGCAGGGCCCCTAGAGAAGGGCTATGGCTACACCTTC.

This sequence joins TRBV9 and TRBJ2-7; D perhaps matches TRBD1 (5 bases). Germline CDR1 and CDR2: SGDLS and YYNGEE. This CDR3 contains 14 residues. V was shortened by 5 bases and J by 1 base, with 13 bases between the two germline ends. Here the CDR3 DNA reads TGTGCCAGCAGTCTCGAGACAGAATCCTACGAGCAGTACTTC. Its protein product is CASSLETESYEQYF.

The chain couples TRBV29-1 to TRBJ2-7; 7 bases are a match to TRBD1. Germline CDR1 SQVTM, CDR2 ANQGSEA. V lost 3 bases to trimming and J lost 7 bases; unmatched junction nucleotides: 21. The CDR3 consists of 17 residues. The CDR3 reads CSVDNPIGAQGRREQYF. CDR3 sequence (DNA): TGCAGCGTTGACAACCCTATCGGGGCACAGGGGCGTCGGGAGCAGTACTTC.

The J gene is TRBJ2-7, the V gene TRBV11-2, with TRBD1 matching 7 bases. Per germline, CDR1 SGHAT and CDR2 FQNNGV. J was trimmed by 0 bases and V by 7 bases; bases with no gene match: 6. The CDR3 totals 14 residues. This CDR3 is CASNRDRVSYEQYF. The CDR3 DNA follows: TGTGCCAGCAACAGAGACAGGGTCTCCTACGAGCAGTACTTC.

CDR3: CASSQDFGARGNTEAFF. The CDR3, as DNA: TGTGCCAGCAGCCAAGATTTCGGGGCGAGGGGGAACACTGAAGCTTTCTTT. The chain uses TRBV14 and TRBJ1-1; D may be TRBD1 (5 bases). Per the germline V gene, CDR1 is SGHDN and CDR2 is FVKESK. Trimming took off 0 bases at V and 1 base at J, with 15 bases between the two ends. The CDR3 covers 17 residues.

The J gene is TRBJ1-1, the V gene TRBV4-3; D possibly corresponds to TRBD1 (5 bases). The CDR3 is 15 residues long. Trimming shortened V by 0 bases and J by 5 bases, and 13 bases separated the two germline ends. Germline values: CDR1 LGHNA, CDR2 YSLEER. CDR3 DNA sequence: TGCGCCAGCAGCCAAGAAGGGGCAGTCGGGACTGAAGCTTTCTTT. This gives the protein CASSQEGAVGTEAFF.

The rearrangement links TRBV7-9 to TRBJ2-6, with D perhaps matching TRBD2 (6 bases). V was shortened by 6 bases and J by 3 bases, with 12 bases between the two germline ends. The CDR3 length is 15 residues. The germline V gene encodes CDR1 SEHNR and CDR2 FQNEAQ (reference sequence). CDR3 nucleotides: TGTGCCAGCAGGGAGGGAGCCGGTGGGGCCAACGTCCTGACTTTC. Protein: CASREGAGGANVLTF.

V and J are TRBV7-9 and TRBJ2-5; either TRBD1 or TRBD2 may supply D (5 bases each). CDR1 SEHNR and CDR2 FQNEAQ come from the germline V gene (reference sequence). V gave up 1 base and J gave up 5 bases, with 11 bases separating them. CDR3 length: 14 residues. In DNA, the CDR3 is TGTGCCAGCAGCTTAGGGGACGGTGGGGAGACCCAGTACTTC. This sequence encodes CASSLGDGGETQYF.

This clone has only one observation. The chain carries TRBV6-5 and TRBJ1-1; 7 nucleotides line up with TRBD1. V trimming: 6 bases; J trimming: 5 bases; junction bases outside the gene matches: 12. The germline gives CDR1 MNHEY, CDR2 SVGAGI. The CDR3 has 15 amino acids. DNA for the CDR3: TGTGCCAGCAGGAGATCCCGACAGGGATATACTGAAGCTTTCTTT. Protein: CASRRSRQGYTEAFF.

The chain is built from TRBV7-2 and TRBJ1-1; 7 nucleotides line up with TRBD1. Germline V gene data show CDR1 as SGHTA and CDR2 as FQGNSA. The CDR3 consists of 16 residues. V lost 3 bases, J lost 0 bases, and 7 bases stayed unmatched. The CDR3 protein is CASSFRGLRVNTEAFF. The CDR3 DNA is TGTGCCAGCAGCTTTAGGGGGCTAAGAGTGAACACTGAAGCTTTCTTT.

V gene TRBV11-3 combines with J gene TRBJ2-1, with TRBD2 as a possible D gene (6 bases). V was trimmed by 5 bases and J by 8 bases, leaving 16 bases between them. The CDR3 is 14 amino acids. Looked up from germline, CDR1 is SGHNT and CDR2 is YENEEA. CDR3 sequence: CASSTSRGNHEQFF. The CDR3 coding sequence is TGTGCCAGCAGCACATCACGCGGGAACCATGAGCAGTTCTTC.

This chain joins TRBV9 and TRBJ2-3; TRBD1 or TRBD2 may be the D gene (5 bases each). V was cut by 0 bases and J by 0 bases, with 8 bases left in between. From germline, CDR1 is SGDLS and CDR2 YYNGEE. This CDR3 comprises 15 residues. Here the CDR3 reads CASSVVGVSTDTQYF. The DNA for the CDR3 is TGTGCCAGCAGCGTAGTGGGGGTTAGCACAGATACGCAGTATTTT.

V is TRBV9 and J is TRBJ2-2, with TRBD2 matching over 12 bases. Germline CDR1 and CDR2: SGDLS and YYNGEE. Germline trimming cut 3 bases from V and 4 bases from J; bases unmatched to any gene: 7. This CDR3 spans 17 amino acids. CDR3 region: CASSARLAGAGTGELFF. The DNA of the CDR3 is TGTGCCAGCAGCGCAAGACTAGCGGGGGCGGGCACCGGGGAGCTGTTTTTT.

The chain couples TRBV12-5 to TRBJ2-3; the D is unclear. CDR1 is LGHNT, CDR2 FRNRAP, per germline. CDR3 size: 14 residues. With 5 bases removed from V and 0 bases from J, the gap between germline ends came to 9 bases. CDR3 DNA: TGTGCTAGTGGTCCGGGCCTAAGCACAGATACGCAGTATTTT. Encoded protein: CASGPGLSTDTQYF.

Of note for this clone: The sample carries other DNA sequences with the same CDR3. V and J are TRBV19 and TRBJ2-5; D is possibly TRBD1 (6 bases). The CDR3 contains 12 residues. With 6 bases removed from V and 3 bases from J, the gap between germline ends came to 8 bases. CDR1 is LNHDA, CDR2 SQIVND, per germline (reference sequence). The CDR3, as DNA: TGTGCCAGTAGCAGGGGCGAAGAGACCCAGTACTTC. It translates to CASSRGEETQYF.

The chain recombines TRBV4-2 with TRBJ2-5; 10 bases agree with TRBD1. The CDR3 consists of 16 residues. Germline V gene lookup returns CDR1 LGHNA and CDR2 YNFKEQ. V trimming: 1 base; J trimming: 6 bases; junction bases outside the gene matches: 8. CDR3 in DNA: TGTGCCAGCAGCCAAGGGGGACAGGGGAAAATGCAGACCCAGTACTTC. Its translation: CASSQGGQGKMQTQYF.

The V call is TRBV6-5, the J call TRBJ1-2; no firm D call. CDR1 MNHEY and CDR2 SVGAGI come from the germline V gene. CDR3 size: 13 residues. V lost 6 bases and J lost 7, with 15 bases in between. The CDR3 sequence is CASSLASPGGYTF. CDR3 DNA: TGTGCCAGCAGCCTTGCCTCACCTGGTGGCTACACCTTC.

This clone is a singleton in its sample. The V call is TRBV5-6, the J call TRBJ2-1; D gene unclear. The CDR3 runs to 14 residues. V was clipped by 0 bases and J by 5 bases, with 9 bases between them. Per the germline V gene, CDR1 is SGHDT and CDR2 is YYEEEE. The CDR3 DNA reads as TGTGCCAGCAGCTTGGGTGCGTCTAACAATGAGCAGTTCTTC. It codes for CASSLGASNNEQFF.

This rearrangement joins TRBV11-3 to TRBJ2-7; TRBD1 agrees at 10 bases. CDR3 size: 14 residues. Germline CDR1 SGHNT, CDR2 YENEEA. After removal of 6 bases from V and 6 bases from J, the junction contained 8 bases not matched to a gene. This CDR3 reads CASSYGTGDGEQYF. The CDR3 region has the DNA TGTGCCAGCAGTTACGGGACAGGGGACGGCGAGCAGTACTTC. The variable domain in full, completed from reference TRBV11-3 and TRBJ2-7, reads EAGVVQSPRYKIIEKKQPVAFWCNPISGHNTLYWYLQNLGQGPELLIRYENEEAVDDSQLPKDRFSAERLKGVDSTLKIQPAELGDSAVYLCASSYGTGDGEQYFGPGTRLTVT.

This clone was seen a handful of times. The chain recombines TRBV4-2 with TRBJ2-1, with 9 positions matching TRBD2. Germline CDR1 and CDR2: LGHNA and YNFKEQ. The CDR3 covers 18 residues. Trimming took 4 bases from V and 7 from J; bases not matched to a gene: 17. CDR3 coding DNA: TGTGCCAGCAGCCTGACTGGGCAAGCGGGGGGAAAAGGAAATGAGCAGTTCTTC. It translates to CASSLTGQAGGKGNEQFF.

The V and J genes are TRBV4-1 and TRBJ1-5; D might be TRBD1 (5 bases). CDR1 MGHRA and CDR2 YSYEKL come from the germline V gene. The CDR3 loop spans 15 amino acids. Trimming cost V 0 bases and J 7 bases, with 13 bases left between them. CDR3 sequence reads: CASSQEGAPGQPQHF. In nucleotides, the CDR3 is TGCGCCAGCAGCCAAGAAGGGGCTCCTGGGCAGCCCCAGCATTTT.

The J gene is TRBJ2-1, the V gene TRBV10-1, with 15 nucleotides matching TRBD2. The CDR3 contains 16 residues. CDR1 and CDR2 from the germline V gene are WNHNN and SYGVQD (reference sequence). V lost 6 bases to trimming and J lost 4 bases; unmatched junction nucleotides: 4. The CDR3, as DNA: TGCGCCAGCAGGGGGACTAGCGGGGGGCTGTACAATGAGCAGTTCTTC. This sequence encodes CASRGTSGGLYNEQFF.